Presented here are 12 T cell receptor beta chains from one specimen sequenced in a study of identical twins. One entry per CDR3 protein results from TCRdb running MiXCR on the 5' RACE reads. The sample holds 1.5 million to 2 million distinct CDR3 sequences; around a third are singletons and the top ten take about 0.27%. The specimen was cord blood. The receptors derive from a newborn girl in good health.

This clonotype turned up a few times. This chain links TRBV7-6 with TRBJ2-3, with D possibly matching TRBD2 (5 bases). Per the germline V gene, CDR1 is SGHVS and CDR2 is FNYEAQ. V was trimmed by 2 bases and J by 4 bases, leaving 13 bases between them. The CDR3 has 15 residues. The CDR3 loop reads CASSLRAAGADTQYF. The CDR3 DNA reads TGTGCCAGCAGCTTACGAGCGGCTGGGGCAGATACGCAGTATTTT.

The chain has TRBV12-3 or TRBV12-4 and TRBJ1-1, with 7 bases fitting TRBD1. The ends lost 6 bases at V and 4 bases at J; junction bases unmatched: 8. CDR3 size: 14 residues. CDR3 protein: CASSLQQGVTEAFF. The CDR3 DNA follows: TGTGCCAGCAGCCTCCAGCAGGGGGTCACTGAAGCTTTCTTT.

This clonotype was observed a few times. The rearrangement links TRBV4-1 to TRBJ2-1; D is ambiguous. The CDR3 runs to 14 residues. Germline V lookup: CDR1 MGHRA, CDR2 YSYEKL. V was pared by 0 bases and J by 8 bases, with 11 bases between. CDR3 sequence (DNA): TGCGCCAGCAGCCAAGAAACTACCAAGGATGAGCAGTTCTTC. Translating it yields CASSQETTKDEQFF.

V gene TRBV20-1 combines with J gene TRBJ2-2; 9 bases align to TRBD2. CDR3 length: 14 residues. In germline, CDR1 is DFQATT, CDR2 SNEGSKA (reference sequence). CDR3 in DNA: TGCAGGCCGACTAGCGGCACGAACACCGGGGAGCTGTTTTTT. It translates to CRPTSGTNTGELFF.

As for this clonotype: One end of the junction does not line up with germline, which may come from a read error. V usage is TRBV20-1 and J usage is TRBJ2-1, with D maybe TRBD2 (7 bases). This CDR3 comprises 14 residues. Germline assignment: CDR1 DFQATT and CDR2 SNEGSKA (reference sequence). The CDR3 coding sequence is TGCAGTACTAGAGAGGGGGGGCCTCGAAATGAGCAGTTCTTC. Its translation: CSTREGGPRNEQFF.

This clonotype appeared a few times. This chain joins TRBV7-9 and TRBJ1-2, with D perhaps TRBD1 (5 bases). In germline, CDR1 is SEHNR, CDR2 FQNEAQ (reference sequence). With 0 bases removed from V and 8 bases from J, the gap between germline ends came to 16 bases. The CDR3 spans 15 residues. For the CDR3, the DNA is TGTGCCAGCAGCTTAGCCTTAGTGGACATTATCGGCTACACCTTC. It codes for CASSLALVDIIGYTF. Variable domain in full (rest from reference TRBV7-9 and TRBJ1-2): DTGVSQNPRHKITKRGQNVTFRCDPISEHNRLYWYRQTLGQGPEFLTYFQNEAQLEKSRLLSDRFSAERPKGSFSTLEIQRTEQGDSAMYLCASSLALVDIIGYTFGSGTRLTVV.

CDR3 sequence: CSARDYGRSGNTIYF. Written as DNA, the CDR3 is TGCAGTGCTAGAGATTATGGACGGTCTGGAAACACCATATATTTT. V is TRBV20-1 and J is TRBJ1-3, with D unclear. The germline CDR1 and CDR2 sequences are DFQATT and SNEGSKA (reference sequence). Trimming shortened V by 0 bases and J by 1 base, and 10 bases separated the two germline ends. CDR3 size: 15 residues.

This clonotype has a handful of counts. The gene calls are TRBV20-1 and TRBJ2-7; 11 bases fit TRBD2. This CDR3 region has 20 residues. Germline lookup yields CDR1 DFQATT and CDR2 SNEGSKA (reference sequence). Unmatched junction bases numbered 19, after V lost 0 bases and J lost 3 bases. CDR3 loop: CSARDWPRINSGGASYEQYF. CDR3 DNA: TGCAGTGCTAGAGATTGGCCGCGAATCAATAGCGGGGGGGCTAGCTACGAGCAGTACTTC.

The table lists this clonotype with a few counts. V usage is TRBV20-1 and J usage is TRBJ1-2; a possible D gene is TRBD1 (6 bases). CDR3 size: 14 residues. V lost 0 bases, J lost 8 bases, and 16 bases lay in between. Germline V gene data show CDR1 as DFQATT and CDR2 as SNEGSKA (reference sequence). The CDR3 protein is CSARDHLGGSGYTF. Here the CDR3 DNA reads TGCAGTGCTAGAGATCATTTAGGGGGATCCGGCTACACCTTC.

The chain combines TRBV20-1 with TRBJ2-5; 11 nucleotides agree with TRBD2. Germline CDR1 DFQATT, CDR2 SNEGSKA (reference sequence). With V trimmed by 4 bases and J by 11 bases, 12 bases remained unmatched. The CDR3 length is 14 residues. CDR3 sequence: CSATYSGGANEQYF. The CDR3 region has the DNA TGCAGTGCTACCTATAGCGGGGGGGCGAATGAGCAGTACTTC.

CDR3 amino acids: CSAMTGEDEQYF. CDR3 bases: TGCAGTGCTATGACAGGGGAGGACGAGCAGTACTTC. The rearrangement links TRBV20-1 to TRBJ2-7; TRBD1 agrees at 8 bases. V dropped 4 bases and J dropped 5; count of bases not matched to a gene: 4. Germline V gives CDR1 DFQATT, CDR2 SNEGSKA (reference sequence). This CDR3 comprises 12 residues.

This clonotype was seen ten or more times. J is TRBJ1-2 and V is TRBV7-2; the D gene is possibly TRBD1 (6 bases). Germline lookup yields CDR1 SGHTA and CDR2 FQGNSA. Trimming removed 5 bases from V and 4 bases from J, with 11 bases in between. The CDR3 consists of 13 residues. In DNA, the CDR3 is TGTGCCAGCAGCCACCCACAGGGCTATGGCTACACCTTC. Protein product: CASSHPQGYGYTF. Using reference TRBV7-2 and TRBJ1-2 for the parts outside the CDR3, the full variable domain is GAGVSQSPSNKVTEKGKDVELRCDPISGHTALYWYRQSLGQGLEFLIYFQGNSAPDKSGLPSDRFSAERTGGSVSTLTIQRTQQEDSAVYLCASSHPQGYGYTFGSGTRLTVV.